Presented here are 28 T cell receptor beta chains from one specimen sequenced in a study of cytotoxic CD8 clonotypes in ibrutinib-treated CLL. Libraries were prepared by immunoSEQ multiplex PCR; TCRdb keeps only in-frame clonotypes and omits some of them. The table lists roughly 38,000 clones, approximately 48% of them singletons. The source material was PBMCs, sampled before ibrutinib treatment. The receptors originated from a human donor with chronic lymphocytic leukemia.

This clone was seen a few times. The chain carries TRBV4-1 and TRBJ1-6; D call uncertain. This CDR3 has 16 residues. The germline V gene encodes CDR1 MGHRA and CDR2 YSYEKL. The germline V and J ends were trimmed by 0 bases and 6 bases, with 12 bases remaining between them. The CDR3 region has the DNA TGCGCCAGCAGCCAAGACGCCGCAAACCTTAATTCACCCCTCCACTTT. It is translated as CASSQDAANLNSPLHF.

This chain connects TRBV7-3 to TRBJ2-3; D is unresolved. Germline lookup yields CDR1 SGHTA and CDR2 FQGTGA. V was pared by 3 bases and J by 2 bases, with 9 bases between. This CDR3 is built from 14 residues. The CDR3 sequence: CASSLLGHTDTQYF. CDR3 nucleotides: TGTGCCAGCAGCTTGCTGGGTCACACAGATACGCAGTATTTT.

This clone was picked up one time. The chain employs TRBV6-1 and TRBJ2-7; D is ambiguous. Trimming took off 7 bases at V and 3 bases at J, with 16 bases between the two ends. Germline values: CDR1 MNHNS, CDR2 SASEGT. The CDR3 runs 14 residues. The CDR3 loop is CASTREGFNYEQYF. The CDR3 nucleotides are TGTGCCAGCACCCGTGAAGGATTCAACTACGAGCAGTACTTC.

CDR3 region: CASSSRQNTEAFF. In DNA, the CDR3 is TGTGCCAGCAGTTCCCGACAGAACACTGAAGCTTTCTTT. The chain links TRBV27 to TRBJ1-1; D uncertain. The CDR3 consists of 13 residues. Trimming removed 4 bases from V and 1 base from J, with 7 bases in between. The germline gives CDR1 MNHEY, CDR2 SMNVEV (reference sequence).

Notes on this clone: Compared with germline, one end of the junction differs, possibly owing to a read error. The chain recombines TRBV6-6 with TRBJ1-1; no clear D gene. The CDR3 covers 14 residues. Germline V gives CDR1 MNHNY, CDR2 SVGAGI (reference sequence). DNA for the CDR3: TGCGCCAGCAGTGATGGCAGGATGAACACTGAAGCTTTCTTT. Translated, it gives CASSDGRMNTEAFF.

CDR3 DNA sequence: TGTGCCAGCGGGGCGGGGGCTGGGACTGAAGCTTTCTTT. This translates into CASGAGAGTEAFF. V is TRBV25-1 and J is TRBJ1-1, with D possibly matching TRBD1 (6 bases). This CDR3 is built from 13 residues. Trimming took 8 bases from V and 5 from J, leaving 15 bases between them. The V gene's germline CDR1 is MGHDK and CDR2 SYGVNS.

This chain joins TRBV5-6 and TRBJ1-2; D remains ambiguous. The germline V gene has CDR1 SGHDT and CDR2 YYEEEE. Trimming removed 4 bases at V and 4 bases at J, with 14 bases between. The CDR3 covers 14 residues. CDR3 in amino acids: CASSPSPQSYGYTF. The CDR3 DNA follows: TGTGCCAGCAGCCCCTCCCCCCAGTCCTATGGCTACACCTTC. Supplemented by reference TRBV5-6 and TRBJ1-2, the full variable domain reads DAGVTQSPTHLIKTRGQQVTLRCSPKSGHDTVSWYQQALGQGPQFIFQYYEEEERQRGNFPDRFSGHQFPNYSSELNVNALLLGDSALYLCASSPSPQSYGYTFGSGTRLTVV.

Written as DNA, the CDR3 is TGTGCCAGCAGTTCTCCGGACAAGAGGGCGGGGGAGCATTTT. Its translation is CASSSPDKRAGEHF. The rearrangement uses TRBV27 and TRBJ1-5, with D perhaps TRBD1 (5 bases). The germline CDR1 and CDR2 sequences are MNHEY and SMNVEV (reference sequence). The CDR3 is made up of 14 amino acids. Trimming removed 4 bases from V and 14 bases from J, with 21 bases in between.

This clone has only a few counts. The chain carries TRBV28 and TRBJ1-5; no reliable D call. CDR1 and CDR2 (germline): MDHEN, SYDVKM. V lost 1 base, J lost 7 bases, and 5 bases lay in between. This CDR3 spans 12 amino acids. The CDR3 sequence is CASSLSQQPQHF. The DNA for the CDR3 is TGTGCCAGCAGTTTATCTCAGCAGCCCCAGCATTTT.

This clone appeared a few times. The chain joins TRBV5-4 to TRBJ2-1; D uncertain. The V end was cut by 0 bases, the J end by 6 bases, with 7 bases between. Looked up from germline, CDR1 is SGHNT and CDR2 is YYREEE (reference sequence). The CDR3 extends over 13 amino acids. The CDR3 DNA is TGTGCCAGCAGCTTGGGTAGGGTCAATGAGCAGTTCTTC. Its protein is CASSLGRVNEQFF.

The rearrangement uses TRBV7-9 and TRBJ2-5; D is ambiguous. Germline CDR1 SEHNR, CDR2 FQNEAQ (reference sequence). V was clipped by 3 bases and J by 1 base, with 12 bases between them. This CDR3 region has 15 residues. DNA of the CDR3: TGTGCCAGCAGCTTTATTGAACGGGCCCAAGAGACCCAGTACTTC. Residues: CASSFIERAQETQYF.

V and J are TRBV28 and TRBJ1-2, with D maybe TRBD1 (6 bases). This CDR3 comprises 12 residues. The V gene lost 5 bases and the J gene lost 8 bases, with 12 bases spanning the gap. CDR1 MDHEN and CDR2 SYDVKM come from the germline V gene. The chain's CDR3 is CASSVQGLGYTF. The CDR3 DNA reads TGTGCCAGCAGTGTACAGGGCCTGGGCTACACCTTC.

This clone came up a few times. The chain employs TRBV5-1 and TRBJ2-3; D not certain. The CDR3 is made up of 13 amino acids. V lost 1 base and J lost 0, with 3 bases in between. The germline V gene encodes CDR1 SGHRS and CDR2 YFSETQ. The CDR3 bases are TGCGCCAGCAGCTTGACTAGCACAGATACGCAGTATTTT. This sequence encodes CASSLTSTDTQYF.

The gene calls are TRBV5-6 and TRBJ1-6; perhaps TRBD1 as D (6 bases). Looked up from germline, CDR1 is SGHDT and CDR2 is YYEEEE. V was cut by 0 bases and J by 0 bases, with 7 bases left in between. The CDR3 totals 16 residues. Here the CDR3 DNA reads TGTGCCAGCAGCTTGGAAGGGGGCTCCTATAATTCACCCCTCCACTTT. Its translation: CASSLEGGSYNSPLHF. The full variable domain, rest sourced from reference TRBV5-6 and TRBJ1-6, is DAGVTQSPTHLIKTRGQQVTLRCSPKSGHDTVSWYQQALGQGPQFIFQYYEEEERQRGNFPDRFSGHQFPNYSSELNVNALLLGDSALYLCASSLEGGSYNSPLHFGNGTRLTVT.

This clone turned up a few times. This chain connects TRBV4-1 to TRBJ1-6; tentative D call: TRBD1 (6 bases). Deletions cut 0 bases from V and 6 bases from J, with 12 bases between. This CDR3 spans 16 amino acids. Looked up from germline, CDR1 is MGHRA and CDR2 is YSYEKL. The CDR3 here is CASSQESGAGNSPLHF. CDR3 nucleotide sequence: TGCGCCAGCAGCCAAGAGTCAGGGGCTGGTAATTCACCCCTCCACTTT.

Within the sample, this clone is medium-sized. CDR3: CASSYVGLNGELFF. CDR3 bases: TGTGCCAGCAGCTACGTCGGGCTAAACGGGGAGCTGTTTTTT. V gene TRBV5-6 combines with J gene TRBJ2-2, with D uncertain. The CDR3 extends over 14 amino acids. V was pared by 3 bases and J by 7 bases, with 13 bases between. The germline CDR1 and CDR2 sequences are SGHDT and YYEEEE. Full variable domain (remainder filled in from reference TRBV5-6 and TRBJ2-2): DAGVTQSPTHLIKTRGQQVTLRCSPKSGHDTVSWYQQALGQGPQFIFQYYEEEERQRGNFPDRFSGHQFPNYSSELNVNALLLGDSALYLCASSYVGLNGELFFGEGSRLTVL.

This clone is medium-sized (0.01 to 0.1%) within its sample. The chain uses TRBV5-4 and TRBJ1-6; TRBD1 matches at 7 bases. V gave up 3 bases and J gave up 6 bases; unmatched junction bases: 6. CDR3 length: 15 residues. From germline, CDR1 is SGHNT and CDR2 YYREEE (reference sequence). The CDR3 DNA sequence: TGTGCCAGCAGCTCTCTCCGGGACAGTAATTCACCCCTCCACTTT. It is translated as CASSSLRDSNSPLHF. Full variable domain (outside the CDR3, taken from reference TRBV5-4 and TRBJ1-6): ETGVTQSPTHLIKTRGQQVTLRCSSQSGHNTVSWYQQALGQGPQFIFQYYREEENGRGNFPPRFSGLQFPNYSSELNVNALELDDSALYLCASSSLRDSNSPLHFGNGTRLTVT.

The genes are TRBV19 and TRBJ1-5, with 7 bases aligning to TRBD1. In germline, CDR1 is LNHDA, CDR2 SQIVND (reference sequence). The CDR3 is 15 amino acids. The ends lost 4 bases at V and 11 bases at J; junction bases unmatched: 14. This CDR3 is CASSTTGIYAQAQHF. The CDR3 nucleotides read TGTGCCAGTAGTACGACAGGGATTTATGCCCAAGCCCAGCATTTT.

The chain is built from TRBV6-1 and TRBJ2-2; tentatively, D is TRBD1 (6 bases). V lost 3 bases, J lost 5 bases, and 16 bases lay in between. Germline loops: CDR1 MNHNS, CDR2 SASEGT. There are 16 residues in the CDR3. Written as DNA, the CDR3 is TGTGCCAGCAGTGAGTGGTGGCAGGGGCGAACCGGGGAGCTGTTTTTT. Its translation is CASSEWWQGRTGELFF.

This clone appeared a few times. The chain carries TRBV5-1 and TRBJ2-1; 10 nucleotides match TRBD2. From germline, CDR1 is SGHRS and CDR2 YFSETQ. The CDR3 has 14 residues. Losses at the gene ends were 6 bases for V and 4 bases for J; bases not matched to a gene: 4. CDR3 residues: CASTSGGAYNEQFF. DNA for the CDR3: TGCGCCAGCACTAGCGGGGGCGCTTACAATGAGCAGTTCTTC.

The rearrangement uses TRBV19 and TRBJ1-2; D remains ambiguous. In germline, CDR1 is LNHDA, CDR2 SQIVND (reference sequence). The CDR3 runs 12 residues. The ends were cut back, 1 base at V and 10 bases at J, with 10 bases in the middle. The CDR3 here is CASSIVAVDYTF. The CDR3 DNA follows: TGTGCCAGTAGTATAGTGGCAGTGGACTACACCTTC.

This chain connects TRBV4-1 to TRBJ2-7, with 10 bases aligning to TRBD1. V trimming: 0 bases; J trimming: 4 bases; junction bases outside the gene matches: 9. From germline, CDR1 is MGHRA and CDR2 YSYEKL. This CDR3 comprises 17 residues. The CDR3 is CASSQDPRTGGRYEQYF. Written as DNA, the CDR3 is TGCGCCAGCAGCCAAGATCCTAGGACAGGGGGACGTTACGAGCAGTACTTC.

This clone showed up just a few times. The chain links TRBV5-1 to TRBJ1-2, with D perhaps TRBD1 (5 bases). Germline V CDR1 and CDR2: SGHRS, YFSETQ. This CDR3 is built from 14 residues. V was shortened by 3 bases and J by 1 base, with 10 bases between the two germline ends. CDR3 protein: CASSWDRDNYGYTF. CDR3 nucleotides: TGCGCCAGCAGCTGGGACCGGGATAACTATGGCTACACCTTC.

CDR3 amino acids: CASSLGPARGADTQYF. DNA for the CDR3: TGTGCCAGCTCACTGGGACCCGCTCGGGGGGCAGATACGCAGTATTTT. This chain uses TRBV18 with TRBJ2-3; 7 bases line up with TRBD2. This CDR3 contains 16 residues. The V segment lost 4 bases and the J segment 4 bases; nucleotides outside the gene matches: 11. The V gene's germline CDR1 is KGHSH and CDR2 LQKENI.

This chain connects TRBV28 to TRBJ2-7, with 8 bases identical to TRBD1. Germline trimming cut 8 bases from V and 4 bases from J; bases unmatched to any gene: 13. This CDR3 comprises 15 residues. Germline lookup yields CDR1 MDHEN and CDR2 SYDVKM. The CDR3 sequence is CASDRQGMPDYEQYF. Written as DNA, the CDR3 is TGTGCCAGCGACAGACAGGGGATGCCGGATTACGAGCAGTACTTC.

This chain connects TRBV9 to TRBJ1-2, with 7 nucleotides matching TRBD1. The CDR3 extends over 15 amino acids. Trimming at V came to 4 bases and at J to 8 bases, leaving 14 bases not matched to a gene. CDR1 is SGDLS and CDR2 is YYNGEE in the germline V gene. The DNA for the CDR3 is TGTGCCAGCAGCAAACTATCCGGACAGGCCCAAGGCTACACCTTC. Its translation is CASSKLSGQAQGYTF. The full variable domain, in which reference TRBV9 and TRBJ1-2 provide the parts outside the CDR3, is DSGVTQTPKHLITATGQRVTLRCSPRSGDLSVYWYQQSLDQGLQFLIQYYNGEERAKGNILERFSAQQFPDLHSELNLSSLELGDSALYFCASSKLSGQAQGYTFGSGTRLTVV.

This clone was seen a handful of times. The chain links TRBV20-1 to TRBJ2-3; tentatively, D is TRBD2 (6 bases). The V end lost 0 bases, the J end lost 12 bases, and 10 bases lay between the germline ends. The germline gives CDR1 DFQATT, CDR2 SNEGSKA (reference sequence). This CDR3 spans 11 amino acids. The CDR3 bases are TGCAGTGCTAGAGACGGGAGAGCACAGTATTTT. Amino acid sequence: CSARDGRAQYF.

The chain links TRBV29-1 to TRBJ1-5, with unresolved D. Germline CDR1 is SQVTM and CDR2 is ANQGSEA. This CDR3 region has 13 residues. V lost 4 bases, J lost 5 bases, and 12 bases lay in between. The CDR3 sequence: CSVGYSGDQPQHF. The CDR3 DNA sequence: TGCAGCGTTGGGTACAGCGGGGATCAGCCCCAGCATTTT.